This TCR beta chain was captured in a study of cytomegalovirus exposure and HLA in healthy donors. Study as a whole: The 100 to 150 validation repertoires and the approximately 670 first-cohort repertoires shared a platform, a later analysis reported.

Comments on this clone: Antigen: not known.

Study-wide results and caveats: Generally TCR sequences proved uncommon, though certain public TCRs appeared in numerous donors.

This CDR3 has 13 amino acids. The germline gives CDR1 LNHDA, CDR2 SQIVND (reference sequence). Between the trimmed V and J ends, which lost 3 bases and 10 bases, there was a span of 13 bases. The method was immunoSEQ multiplex PCR; TCRdb's version includes in-frame clones alone and lacks a portion of them. The table shows around 170,000 clones, with more than 70% occurring only once. Specimen: PBMCs. This receptor was identified in a man between 18 and 35 years old in good health and CMV-seronegative. The chain combines TRBV19 with TRBJ1-5; no firm D call. The CDR3 nucleotides read TGTGCCAGTAGTATCGGTCAGGTCCGTCCCCAGCATTTT. It codes for CASSIGQVRPQHF.